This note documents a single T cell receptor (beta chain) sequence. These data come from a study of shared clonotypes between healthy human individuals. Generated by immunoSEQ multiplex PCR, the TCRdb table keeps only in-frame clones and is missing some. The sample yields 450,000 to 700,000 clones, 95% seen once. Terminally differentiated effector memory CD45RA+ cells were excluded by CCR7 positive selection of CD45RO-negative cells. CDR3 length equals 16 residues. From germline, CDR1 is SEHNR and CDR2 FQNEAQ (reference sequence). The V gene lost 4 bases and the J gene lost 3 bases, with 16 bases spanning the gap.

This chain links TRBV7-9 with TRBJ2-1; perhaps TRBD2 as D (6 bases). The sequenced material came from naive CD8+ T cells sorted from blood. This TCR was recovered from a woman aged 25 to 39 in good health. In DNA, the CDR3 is TGTGCCAGCAGCTCCTTGATCGGAGGGCTCTACAATGAGCAGTTCTTC. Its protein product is CASSSLIGGLYNEQFF.